The next 9 T cell receptor beta chains were all read from a single sample in a study of blood T cell repertoires in COVID-19. TCRdb's table, derived via immunoSEQ multiplex PCR, lists solely in-frame clones and lacks some. Here the sample spans approximately 150,000 clones, over 65% being singletons. The sequenced sample was peripheral blood. These TCRs come from a man aged 45-65 years with acute or convalescent COVID-19.

This sequence joins TRBV10-3 and TRBJ1-6; 9 bases match TRBD1. CDR1 ENHRY and CDR2 SYGVKD come from the germline V gene. Losses at the gene ends were 7 bases for V and 9 bases for J; bases not matched to a gene: 7. This CDR3 has 14 amino acids. CDR3 sequence reads: CAINGQGSGSPLHF. The DNA of the CDR3 is TGTGCCATCAATGGACAGGGGTCAGGTTCACCCCTCCACTTT.

V and J are TRBV29-1 and TRBJ2-3; D gene uncertain. Germline-derived CDR1 and CDR2 are SQVTM and ANQGSEA. The CDR3 contains 14 residues. V lost 6 bases, J lost 1 base, and 14 bases lay in between. DNA of the CDR3: TGCAGCGTCTCGAGGCTCGCGGGCACAGATACGCAGTATTTT. Translation: CSVSRLAGTDTQYF.

V gene TRBV2 combines with J gene TRBJ2-7; TRBD2 agrees at 11 bases. Trimming removed 1 base from V and 0 bases from J; junction bases left unmatched: 8. CDR1 is SNHLY, CDR2 FYNNEI, per germline. The CDR3 has 18 residues. The CDR3 sequence: CASSEGYPGTSGSYEQYF. The CDR3 DNA is TGTGCCAGCAGTGAAGGATACCCCGGGACTAGCGGCTCCTACGAGCAGTACTTC.

The chain couples TRBV2 to TRBJ1-4; D is possibly TRBD1 (5 bases). Trimming left V 4 bases short and J 7 bases short, with 16 bases between. CDR3 length equals 15 residues. Germline V gene data show CDR1 as SNHLY and CDR2 as FYNNEI. The CDR3, as DNA: TGTGCCAGCAGTGCAGGGACTCGCGGGCGTGAAAAACTGTTTTTT. It yields the protein CASSAGTRGREKLFF.

The V call is TRBV29-1, the J call TRBJ2-1, with D perhaps matching TRBD1 (6 bases). The V gene's germline CDR1 is SQVTM and CDR2 ANQGSEA. V dropped 7 bases and J dropped 3 bases, with 16 bases sitting between them. The CDR3 is 14 residues long. In nucleotides, the CDR3 is TGCAGCGCCGCCGGTAGGACAGACTACAATGAGCAGTTCTTC. Translation: CSAAGRTDYNEQFF.

The genes are TRBV4-2 and TRBJ2-4, with 8 bases fitting TRBD2. Germline trimming cut 7 bases from V and 0 bases from J; bases unmatched to any gene: 8. The CDR3 length is 16 residues. CDR1 is LGHNA, CDR2 YNFKEQ, per germline. DNA for the CDR3: TGTGCCAGCACCAACGCCGGGGGGGTAGCCAAAAACATTCAGTACTTC. It encodes CASTNAGGVAKNIQYF.

Only a few counts were recorded for this clone. V gene TRBV5-1 combines with J gene TRBJ1-3; D not resolved. V lost 2 bases and J lost 4, with 10 bases in between. Germline CDR1 reads SGHRS; CDR2 reads YFSETQ. CDR3 length: 14 amino acids. CDR3 sequence: CASSFGPQGNTIYF. CDR3 nucleotide sequence: TGCGCCAGCAGCTTTGGGCCCCAGGGAAACACCATATATTTT.

The CDR3 DNA is TGTGCCAGTAGGTCCAACAGGGGAGATAATGAAAAACTGTTTTTT. Translating gives CASRSNRGDNEKLFF. V gene TRBV19 combines with J gene TRBJ1-4; 7 bases are shared with TRBD1. The CDR3 totals 15 residues. The germline gives CDR1 LNHDA, CDR2 SQIVND (reference sequence). The trim removed 6 bases at V and 4 bases at J, leaving 8 bases unmatched.

The chain joins TRBV24-1 to TRBJ2-1; weak D call: TRBD1 (5 bases). CDR3 length equals 16 residues. The germline CDR1 and CDR2 sequences are KGHDR and SFDVKD. Deletions cut 9 bases from V and 7 bases from J, with 24 bases between. The CDR3 region has the DNA TGTGCCACCTCAGACCCATCGGGTGGCAGGGTGAATGAGCAGTTCTTC. Amino acid sequence: CATSDPSGGRVNEQFF.